Below are 26 T cell receptor beta chains sequenced from a single sample in a study of tumor and adjacent non-tumor tissue in lung cancer. No cell sorting was done before RNA was extracted from the tissue. The normal lung tissue was taken more than 3 cm from the tumor edge. A modified ARM-PCR protocol with three rounds of nested PCR amplified TCRbeta. MiXCR, applied by TCRdb to the multiplex PCR reads, yields one record per CDR3 protein. The sample shows 100,000 or so distinct CDR3 sequences, 65% of them seen only once. Sequencing was done on a sample of distant non-tumor lung tissue. Receptors originate from a young man with non-small cell lung cancer.

Of note for this clonotype: A read error may explain this, as a much larger clone is one base away. The chain joins TRBV4-1 to TRBJ2-7, with a possible D match to TRBD2 (6 bases). V was shortened by 0 bases and J by 0 bases, with 12 bases between the two germline ends. CDR1 is MGHRA, CDR2 YSYEKL, per germline. This CDR3 is built from 16 residues. The CDR3 spells CASSQDGTGVSYEQYF. In DNA, the CDR3 is TGCGCCAGCAGCCAAGATGGAACGGGGGTCTCCTACGAGCAGTACTTC.

This clonotype was counted a few times. The rearrangement uses TRBV5-5 and TRBJ1-4, with 9 bases that match TRBD1. The CDR3 length is 15 residues. Germline lookup yields CDR1 SGHKS and CDR2 YYEKEE (reference sequence). Trimming cost V 4 bases and J 8 bases; bases outside gene matches: 9. CDR3 amino acids: CASSPTGTGSEKLFF. Written as DNA, the CDR3 is TGTGCCAGCAGCCCCACCGGGACAGGGAGCGAAAAACTGTTTTTT. Filled out from reference TRBV5-5 and TRBJ1-4, the complete variable domain reads DAGVTQSPTHLIKTRGQQVTLRCSPISGHKSVSWYQQVLGQGPQFIFQYYEKEERGRGNFPDRFSARQFPNYSSELNVNALLLGDSALYLCASSPTGTGSEKLFFGSGTQLSVL.

The V call is TRBV20-1, the J call TRBJ2-5; a possible D gene is TRBD2 (6 bases). The germline V gene has CDR1 DFQATT and CDR2 SNEGSKA (reference sequence). The V end lost 0 bases, the J end lost 5 bases, and 22 bases lay between the germline ends. This CDR3 is built from 17 residues. The CDR3 reads CSARDGHAGGGQETQYF. CDR3 nucleotides: TGCAGTGCTAGAGATGGCCATGCAGGAGGAGGGCAGGAGACCCAGTACTTC.

About this clonotype: No DNA is shown, since the ends of the CDR3 on it are uncertain; the CDR3 is the one TCRdb lists. CDR3 amino acids: CASSFVGKGSYNEKFF. The chain couples TRBV28 to TRBJ2-1. Germline loops: CDR1 MDHEN, CDR2 SYDVKM. The CDR3 numbers 16 amino acids, ends counted.

About this clonotype: Sequence at one end of the junction differs from germline and may be a read error. The V call is TRBV4-3, the J call TRBJ2-7; TRBD1 or TRBD2 may be the D gene (5 bases each). This CDR3 is built from 15 residues. CDR1 and CDR2 (germline): LGHNA, YSLEER. CDR3 sequence reads: CASSQTPQGVAEQYF. CDR3 nucleotides: TGCGCCAGCAGCCAAACACCGCAGGGAGTCGCCGAGCAATACTTC.

The chain links TRBV21-1 to TRBJ2-7; TRBD1, as called in the table, went unchecked against the DNA. TRBV21-1 is annotated as a pseudogene. The CDR3 runs 17 residues. The CDR3 spells CTSSKGHNRDRLYEQYF. CDR3 bases: TGTACCAGCAGCAAAGGCCATAACCGGGACAGATTGTACGAGCAGTACTTC.

As to this clonotype: This sequence may be a read error, since a much larger clone differs from it by one base. V and J are TRBV20-1 and TRBJ2-4; TRBD1 matches at 9 bases. This CDR3 has 14 residues. Germline CDR1 reads DFQATT; CDR2 reads SNEGSKA (reference sequence). The CDR3 protein is CTAATGGAKNIQYF. The CDR3 DNA reads as TGCACTGCAGCGACAGGGGGAGCCAAAAACATTCAGTACTTC.

With respect to this clonotype: A much larger clonotype is one base distant, so this may be a read error. The chain carries TRBV4-1 and TRBJ1-4; D is undetermined. The CDR3 has 17 residues. The V gene's germline CDR1 is MGHRA and CDR2 YSYEKL. DNA of the CDR3: TGCGCCGGCAGCCAAGACCCGTATCCCGCAATCAATGAAAAACTGTTTTTT. Translation gives CAGSQDPYPAINEKLFF.

As to this clonotype: A much larger clonotype is one base distant, so this may be a read error. The rearrangement links TRBV6-6 to TRBJ1-4; 8 nucleotides line up with TRBD1. V lost 6 bases and J lost 4; bases outside the gene matches: 10. There are 16 residues in the CDR3. In germline, CDR1 is MNHNY, CDR2 SVGAGI (reference sequence). CDR3 residues: CASRPTQGAGNEKLFF. CDR3 DNA: TGTGCCAGCAGACCCACGCAGGGGGCCGGTAATGAAAAACTGTTTTTT.

Details on this clonotype: The junction and the germline gene differ at one end; a read error may be behind it. V gene TRBV12-3 or TRBV12-4 combines with J gene TRBJ1-5; 8 bases align to TRBD1. CDR3 length equals 15 residues. The CDR3 coding sequence is TGTGCCAGCACTTTGACAGGGGAGGGCAATCAGTCCCAGCATTTT. Its protein product is CASTLTGEGNQSQHF.

As concerns this clonotype: It may be a read error: a sequence one base away is much more abundant. Written as DNA, the CDR3 is TGCGCCAGCAGCTCTAGCGGGGGCCACTCCTACGAGCAGTACTTC. It translates to CASSSSGGHSYEQYF. The chain couples TRBV4-1 to TRBJ2-7; 10 bases agree with TRBD2. This CDR3 has 15 amino acids. CDR1 and CDR2 (germline): MGHRA, YSYEKL. The junction had 4 bases not matched to a gene; V was cut back by 5 bases and J by 0 bases.

The V gene is TRBV6-5, the J gene TRBJ1-1; 8 bases match TRBD1. The CDR3 sequence is 17 residues long. The V and J ends lost 6 bases and 1 base, in that order; junction bases with no gene match: 13. Germline CDR1 is MNHEY and CDR2 is SVGAGI. The chain's CDR3 is CASSRSLTGVRNTEAFF. The CDR3 DNA is TGTGCCAGCAGCCGAAGCTTGACAGGGGTAAGGAACACTGAAGCTTTCTTT.

Comment on this clonotype: The CDR3 does not end in the conserved phenylalanine or tryptophan, so this is likely a read error. This chain links TRBV6-5 with TRBJ2-5, with D possibly being TRBD1 or TRBD2 (5 bases each). V was trimmed by 9 bases and J by 5 bases, leaving 16 bases between them. CDR1 and CDR2 (germline): MNHEY, SVGAGI. The CDR3 is made up of 13 amino acids. CDR3 amino acids: CASSRWGSETQYL. The CDR3 DNA follows: TGTGCCAGTAGTCGTTGGGGGTCGGAGACCCAGTACTTA.

This rearrangement joins TRBV11-3 to TRBJ2-5, with 9 bases fitting TRBD1. Germline CDR1 and CDR2: SGHNT and YENEEA. The CDR3 loop spans 14 amino acids. V dropped 10 bases and J dropped 6; count of bases not matched to a gene: 12. DNA for the CDR3: TGTGCCAACACCGGACAGGGGTCGAGAAAGACCCAGTACTTC. This codes for CANTGQGSRKTQYF.

Worth noting for this clonotype: No conserved phenylalanine or tryptophan ends this CDR3, so it is likely a read error. The chain employs TRBV20-1 and TRBJ2-7; 10 bases align to TRBD2. CDR1 is DFQATT, CDR2 SNEGSKA, per germline (reference sequence). Germline trimming cut 1 base from V and 1 base from J; bases unmatched to any gene: 4. This CDR3 spans 15 amino acids. The CDR3 DNA reads TGCAGTGCTAGAGGTATTAGCGGGAGGTCCTACGAGCAGTACTTG. This gives the protein CSARGISGRSYEQYL.

This clonotype appeared once. The gene calls are TRBV11-2 and TRBJ2-7; 8 bases map to TRBD2. After removal of 2 bases from V and 5 bases from J, the junction contained 5 bases not matched to a gene. The CDR3 is 14 amino acids. Germline CDR1 and CDR2: SGHAT and FQNNGV. The CDR3 loop is CASSLSGRDNEQYF. The CDR3 region has the DNA TGTGCCAGCAGCTTAAGCGGGAGAGACAACGAGCAGTACTTC.

As regards this clonotype: This may be a read error, as it is one base from a much larger clone. The J gene is TRBJ2-3, the V gene TRBV5-5; the match to TRBD2 covers 9 bases. This CDR3 is 16 amino acids long. V shed 0 bases and J 6 bases; nucleotides not matched to a gene: 8. From germline, CDR1 is SGHKS and CDR2 YYEKEE (reference sequence). The CDR3 region has the DNA TGTGCCAGCAGCTTGGGGACTAGCGACGATCAGGATACGCAGTATTTT. This gives the protein CASSLGTSDDQDTQYF.

V and J are TRBV7-3 and TRBJ2-3; D gene unclear. The ends were cut back, 0 bases at V and 6 bases at J, with 7 bases in the middle. This CDR3 is built from 13 residues. Germline V gives CDR1 SGHTA, CDR2 FQGTGA. This chain's CDR3 is CASSLTPPDTQYF. CDR3 sequence (DNA): TGTGCCAGCAGCTTAACTCCGCCGGATACGCAGTATTTT.

This clonotype was counted once. The germline gene is not matched at one end of the junction; a read error may be the cause. The chain links TRBV7-9 to TRBJ1-5; no reliable D call. The CDR3 loop spans 17 amino acids. Germline V CDR1 and CDR2: SEHNR, FQNEAQ (reference sequence). The CDR3 DNA reads as TGTGCCAGCAGCTTAGGTACAGACTTCGGCGGCAATCAGCCCCAGGATTTT. This translates into CASSLGTDFGGNQPQDF.

The chain is built from TRBV6-6 and TRBJ2-2, with 10 nucleotides matching TRBD1. With V trimmed by 6 bases and J by 5 bases, 0 bases remained unmatched. The CDR3 extends over 13 amino acids. Germline values: CDR1 MNHNY, CDR2 SVGAGI (reference sequence). CDR3 nucleotide sequence: TGTGCCAGCAGGGGACAGGGGACCGGGGAGCTGTTTTTT. The encoded protein is CASRGQGTGELFF.

Comment on this clonotype: One end of the junction is discordant with germline, which a read error may explain. The chain employs TRBV12-3 or TRBV12-4 and TRBJ2-2; 9 positions agree with TRBD1. The CDR3 sequence is 17 residues long. The CDR3 sequence is CASSKWTGAGNIGDLFF. The CDR3 nucleotides read TGTGCCAGCAGTAAGTGGACAGGGGCCGGGAACATCGGGGACCTGTTTTTT.

Concerning this clonotype itself: One base away lies a much larger clone, so this may be a sequencing read error. The rearrangement uses TRBV11-2 and TRBJ2-7, with D perhaps being TRBD1 or TRBD2 (5 bases each). With 4 bases removed from V and 0 bases from J, the gap between germline ends came to 13 bases. The germline V gene encodes CDR1 SGHAT and CDR2 FQNNGV. This CDR3 comprises 15 residues. The CDR3 region is CASSSLRDGSYEQYF. The DNA for the CDR3 is TGTGCCAGCAGCTCGCTTCGGGACGGCTCCTACGAGCAGTACTTC.

As to this clonotype: The junction differs from germline at one of its ends, possibly a read error. V is TRBV11-3 and J is TRBJ2-7, with D hard to call. The germline V gene encodes CDR1 SGHNT and CDR2 YENEEA. CDR3 size: 14 residues. This CDR3 reads CASGPRFPLYEPYF. Written as DNA, the CDR3 is TGTGCCAGCGGCCCCCGCTTCCCGCTCTACGAGCCGTACTTC. The whole variable domain, remainder taken from reference TRBV11-3 and TRBJ2-7, is EAGVVQSPRYKIIEKKQPVAFWCNPISGHNTLYWYLQNLGQGPELLIRYENEEAVDDSQLPKDRFSAERLKGVDSTLKIQPAELGDSAVYLCASGPRFPLYEPYFGPGTRLTVT.

Points on this clonotype: A much larger clonotype is one base distant, so this may be a read error. The chain links TRBV10-1 to TRBJ2-1; D tentatively reads TRBD1 or TRBD2 (5 bases each). This CDR3 contains 13 residues. Germline values: CDR1 WNHNN, CDR2 SYGVQD (reference sequence). The CDR3 protein is CACSEAEGNEQFF. The CDR3 DNA reads TGCGCCTGCAGTGAGGCCGAGGGGAATGAGCAGTTCTTC.

As regards this clonotype: With a much larger clone just one base away, this may be a read error. J is TRBJ1-4 and V is TRBV6-6; D is ambiguous. The CDR3 is 16 residues long. Looked up from germline, CDR1 is MNHNY and CDR2 is SVGAGI (reference sequence). CDR3: CASSSHPYSSNEKPFF. In DNA, the CDR3 is TGTGCCAGCAGCAGCCACCCCTACAGCTCTAATGAAAAACCGTTTTTT.

As regards this clonotype: The CDR3 does not end in the conserved phenylalanine or tryptophan, so this is likely a read error. The chain links TRBV6-6 to TRBJ1-6; 8 bases line up with TRBD1. Germline values: CDR1 MNHNY, CDR2 SVGAGI (reference sequence). This CDR3 is 17 amino acids long. V lost 8 bases to trimming and J lost 1 base; unmatched junction nucleotides: 10. The CDR3 region has the DNA TGTGCCAGCTGCCGACAGGGGCCCAGTTCCTATAATTCACCCCTCCACTCT. Its translation is CASCRQGPSSYNSPLHS.